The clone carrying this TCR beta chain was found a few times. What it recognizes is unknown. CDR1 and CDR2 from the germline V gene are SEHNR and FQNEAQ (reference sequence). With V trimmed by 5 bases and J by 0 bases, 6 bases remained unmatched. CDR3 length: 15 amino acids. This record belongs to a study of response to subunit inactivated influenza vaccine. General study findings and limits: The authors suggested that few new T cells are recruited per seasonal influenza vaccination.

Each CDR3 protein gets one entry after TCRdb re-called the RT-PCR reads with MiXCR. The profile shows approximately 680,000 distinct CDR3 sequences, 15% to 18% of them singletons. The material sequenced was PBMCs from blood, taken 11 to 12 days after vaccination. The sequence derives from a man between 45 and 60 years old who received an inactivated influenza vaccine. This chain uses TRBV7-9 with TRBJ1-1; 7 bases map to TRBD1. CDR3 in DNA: TGTGCCAGCAGCCCAAGGGACAGACTGAACACTGAAGCTTTCTTT. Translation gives CASSPRDRLNTEAFF.